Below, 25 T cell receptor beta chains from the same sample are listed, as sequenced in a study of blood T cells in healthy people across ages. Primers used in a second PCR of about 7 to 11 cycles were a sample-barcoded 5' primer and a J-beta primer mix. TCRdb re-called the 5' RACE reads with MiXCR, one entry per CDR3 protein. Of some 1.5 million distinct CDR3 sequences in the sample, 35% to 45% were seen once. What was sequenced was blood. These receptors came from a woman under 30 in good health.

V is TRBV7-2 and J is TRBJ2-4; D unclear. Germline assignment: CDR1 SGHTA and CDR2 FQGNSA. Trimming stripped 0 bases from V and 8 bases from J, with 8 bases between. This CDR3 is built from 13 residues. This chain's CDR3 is CASSLAPLDIQYF. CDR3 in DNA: TGTGCCAGCAGCTTAGCCCCCTTGGACATTCAGTACTTC.

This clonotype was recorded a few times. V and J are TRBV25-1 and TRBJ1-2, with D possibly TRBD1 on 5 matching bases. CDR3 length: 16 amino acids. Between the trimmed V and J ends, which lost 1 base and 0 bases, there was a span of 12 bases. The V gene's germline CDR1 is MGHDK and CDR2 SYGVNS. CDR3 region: CASSEFMTESNYGYTF. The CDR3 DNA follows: TGTGCCAGCAGTGAATTCATGACAGAGTCTAACTATGGCTACACCTTC.

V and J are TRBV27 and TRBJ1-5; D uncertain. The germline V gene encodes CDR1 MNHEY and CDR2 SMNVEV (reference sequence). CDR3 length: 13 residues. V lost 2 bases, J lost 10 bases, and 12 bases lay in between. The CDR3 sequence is CASSLRADLPQHF. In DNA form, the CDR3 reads TGTGCCAGCAGTTTACGGGCTGATCTCCCCCAGCATTTT.

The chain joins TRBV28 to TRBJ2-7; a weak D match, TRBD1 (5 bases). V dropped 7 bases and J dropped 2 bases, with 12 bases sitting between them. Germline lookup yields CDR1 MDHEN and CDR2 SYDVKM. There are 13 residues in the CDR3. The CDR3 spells CASTGQGAYEQYF. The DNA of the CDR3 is TGTGCCAGCACAGGCCAGGGTGCCTACGAGCAGTACTTC.

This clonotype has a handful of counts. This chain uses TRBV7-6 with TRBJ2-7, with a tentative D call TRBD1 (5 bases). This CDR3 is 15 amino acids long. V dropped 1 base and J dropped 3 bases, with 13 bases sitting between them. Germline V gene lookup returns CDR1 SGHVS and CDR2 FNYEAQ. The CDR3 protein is CASSLGRAPLYEQYF. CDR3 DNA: TGTGCCAGCAGCTTAGGCAGGGCCCCCCTCTACGAGCAGTACTTC.

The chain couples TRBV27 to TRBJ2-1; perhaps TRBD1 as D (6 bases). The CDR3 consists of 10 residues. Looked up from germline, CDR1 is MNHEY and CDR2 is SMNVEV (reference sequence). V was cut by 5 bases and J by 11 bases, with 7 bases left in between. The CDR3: CASSRDKQFF. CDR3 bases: TGTGCCAGCAGTAGGGACAAGCAGTTCTTC.

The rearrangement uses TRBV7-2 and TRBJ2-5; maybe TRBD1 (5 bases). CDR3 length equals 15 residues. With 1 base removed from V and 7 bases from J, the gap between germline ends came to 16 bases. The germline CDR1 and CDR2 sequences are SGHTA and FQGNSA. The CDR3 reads CASSLVETAAGTQYF. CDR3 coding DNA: TGTGCCAGCAGCTTAGTGGAGACAGCCGCAGGGACCCAGTACTTC.

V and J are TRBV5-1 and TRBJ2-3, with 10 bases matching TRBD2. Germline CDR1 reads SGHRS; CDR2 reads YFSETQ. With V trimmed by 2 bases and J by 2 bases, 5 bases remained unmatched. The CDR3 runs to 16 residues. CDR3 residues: CASSLQRGGFTDTQYF. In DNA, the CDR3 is TGCGCCAGCAGCTTACAGCGGGGGGGGTTCACAGATACGCAGTATTTT.

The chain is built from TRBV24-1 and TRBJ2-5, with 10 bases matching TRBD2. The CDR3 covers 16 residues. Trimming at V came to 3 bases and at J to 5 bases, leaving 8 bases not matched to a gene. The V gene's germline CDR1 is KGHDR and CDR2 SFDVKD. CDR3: CATSDPSGGGLETQYF. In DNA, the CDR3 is TGTGCCACCAGTGATCCTAGCGGGGGAGGTTTGGAGACCCAGTACTTC.

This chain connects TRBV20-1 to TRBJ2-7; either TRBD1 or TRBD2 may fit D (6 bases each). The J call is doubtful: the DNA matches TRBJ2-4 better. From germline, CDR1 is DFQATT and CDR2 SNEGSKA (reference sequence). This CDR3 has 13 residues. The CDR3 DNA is TGCAGTGTGGGGGGTCGGGGGCGAAACATTCAGTACTTC. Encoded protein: CSVGGRGRNIQYF.

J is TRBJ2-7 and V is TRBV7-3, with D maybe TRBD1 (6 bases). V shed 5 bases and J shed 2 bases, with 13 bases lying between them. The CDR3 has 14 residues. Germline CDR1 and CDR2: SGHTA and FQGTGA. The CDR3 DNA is TGTGCCAGCAGCGTAATGCCAGGGGCCTACGAGCAGTACTTC. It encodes CASSVMPGAYEQYF.

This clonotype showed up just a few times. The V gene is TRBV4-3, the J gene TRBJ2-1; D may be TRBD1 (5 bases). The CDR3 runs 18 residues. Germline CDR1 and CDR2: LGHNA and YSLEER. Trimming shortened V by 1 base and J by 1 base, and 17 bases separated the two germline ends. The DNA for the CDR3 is TGCGCCAGCAGCCAAGGGAGTATGGGTGGGGCGTCCTACAATGAGCAGTTCTTC. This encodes CASSQGSMGGASYNEQFF.

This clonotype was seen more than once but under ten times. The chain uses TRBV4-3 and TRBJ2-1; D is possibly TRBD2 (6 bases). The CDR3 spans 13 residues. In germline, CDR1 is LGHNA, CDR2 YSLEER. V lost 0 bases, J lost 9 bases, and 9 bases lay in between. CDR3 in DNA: TGCGCCAGCAGCCAAGATCCCGGGAGTGAGCAGTTCTTC. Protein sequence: CASSQDPGSEQFF.

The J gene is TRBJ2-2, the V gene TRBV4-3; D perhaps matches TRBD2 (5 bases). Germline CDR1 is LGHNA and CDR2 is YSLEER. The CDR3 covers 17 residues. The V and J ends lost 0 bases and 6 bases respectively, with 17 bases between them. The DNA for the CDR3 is TGCGCCAGCAGCCAAGATCCGGGAACCTTCAAGTCCGGGGAGCTGTTTTTT. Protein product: CASSQDPGTFKSGELFF.

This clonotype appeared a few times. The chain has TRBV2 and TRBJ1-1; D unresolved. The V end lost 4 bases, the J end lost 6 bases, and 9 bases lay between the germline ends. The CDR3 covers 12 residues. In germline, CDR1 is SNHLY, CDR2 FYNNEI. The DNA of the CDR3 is TGTGCCAGCAGTGGGGTGAGCCCTGAAGCTTTCTTT. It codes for CASSGVSPEAFF.

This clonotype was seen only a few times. CDR3 sequence: CASSQTRGSVSEQFF. In nucleotides, the CDR3 is TGTGCCAGCAGCCAGACCCGGGGTTCGGTCAGTGAGCAGTTCTTC. The J gene is TRBJ2-1, the V gene TRBV11-3, with a possible D match to TRBD2 (5 bases). The CDR3 loop spans 15 amino acids. The germline V gene encodes CDR1 SGHNT and CDR2 YENEEA. V lost 5 bases, J lost 9 bases, and 20 bases lay in between.

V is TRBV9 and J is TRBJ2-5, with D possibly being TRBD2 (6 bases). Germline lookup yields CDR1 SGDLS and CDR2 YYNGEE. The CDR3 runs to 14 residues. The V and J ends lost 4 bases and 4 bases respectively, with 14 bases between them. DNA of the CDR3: TGTGCCAGCAGCAGGGACTCCACCCGAGAGACCCAGTACTTC. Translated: CASSRDSTRETQYF.

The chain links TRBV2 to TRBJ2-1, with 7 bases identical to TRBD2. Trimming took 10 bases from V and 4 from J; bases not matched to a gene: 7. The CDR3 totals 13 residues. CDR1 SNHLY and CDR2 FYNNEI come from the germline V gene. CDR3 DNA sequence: TGTGCCACAGGGACTAAACCGTACAATGAGCAGTTCTTC. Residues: CATGTKPYNEQFF.

CDR3 nucleotide sequence: TGCGCCAGCAGCCACCTCAGGGGGCTGGAGCCCCAGCATTTT. Protein: CASSHLRGLEPQHF. The gene calls are TRBV4-1 and TRBJ1-5; 8 nucleotides agree with TRBD1. V was clipped by 3 bases and J by 8 bases; unmatched bases: 6. The CDR3 contains 14 residues. Germline V gene data show CDR1 as MGHRA and CDR2 as YSYEKL.

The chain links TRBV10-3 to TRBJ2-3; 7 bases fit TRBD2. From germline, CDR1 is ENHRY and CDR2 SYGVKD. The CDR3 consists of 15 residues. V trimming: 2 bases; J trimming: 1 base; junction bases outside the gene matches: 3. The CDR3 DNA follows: TGTGCCATCAGTGAGAAGGGACTACGCACAGATACGCAGTATTTT. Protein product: CAISEKGLRTDTQYF.

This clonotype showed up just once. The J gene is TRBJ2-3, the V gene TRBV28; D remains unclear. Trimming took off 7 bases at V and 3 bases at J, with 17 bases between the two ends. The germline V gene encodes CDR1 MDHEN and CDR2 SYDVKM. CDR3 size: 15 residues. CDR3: CASILHRARTDTQYF. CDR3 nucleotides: TGTGCCAGCATCCTACACAGAGCCCGGACAGATACGCAGTATTTT. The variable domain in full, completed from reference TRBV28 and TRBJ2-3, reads DVKVTQSSRYLVKRTGEKVFLECVQDMDHENMFWYRQDPGLGLRLIYFSYDVKMKEKGDIPEGYSVSREKKERFSLILESASTNQTSMYLCASILHRARTDTQYFGPGTRLTVL.

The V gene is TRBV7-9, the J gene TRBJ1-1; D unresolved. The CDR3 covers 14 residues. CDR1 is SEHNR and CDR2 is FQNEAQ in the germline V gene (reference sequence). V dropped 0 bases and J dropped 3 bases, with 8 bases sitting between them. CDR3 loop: CASSLAVGYTEAFF. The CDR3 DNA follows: TGTGCCAGCAGCTTAGCAGTGGGGTACACTGAAGCTTTCTTT. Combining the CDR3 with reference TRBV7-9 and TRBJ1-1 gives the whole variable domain DTGVSQNPRHKITKRGQNVTFRCDPISEHNRLYWYRQTLGQGPEFLTYFQNEAQLEKSRLLSDRFSAERPKGSFSTLEIQRTEQGDSAMYLCASSLAVGYTEAFFGQGTRLTVV.

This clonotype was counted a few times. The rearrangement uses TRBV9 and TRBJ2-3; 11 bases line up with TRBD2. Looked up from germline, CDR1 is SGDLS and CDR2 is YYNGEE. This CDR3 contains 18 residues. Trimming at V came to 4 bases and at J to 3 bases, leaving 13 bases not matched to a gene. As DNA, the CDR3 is TGTGCCAGCAGCCTAGGGGGGATAGCGGGAGGGATAACAGATACGCAGTATTTT. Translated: CASSLGGIAGGITDTQYF.

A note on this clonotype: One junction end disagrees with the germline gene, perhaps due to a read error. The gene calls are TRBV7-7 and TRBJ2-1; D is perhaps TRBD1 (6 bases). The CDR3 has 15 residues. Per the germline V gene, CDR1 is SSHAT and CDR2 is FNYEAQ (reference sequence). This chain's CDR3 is CASSSRTVSYNEQFF. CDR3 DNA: TGTGCTAGCAGCTCCAGGACAGTCTCCTACAATGAGCAGTTCTTC. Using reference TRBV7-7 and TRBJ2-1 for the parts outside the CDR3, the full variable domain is GAGVSQSPRYKVTKRGQDVTLRCDPISSHATLYWYQQALGQGPEFLTYFNYEAQPDKSGLPSDRFSAERPEGSISTLTIQRTEQRDSAMYRCASSSRTVSYNEQFFGPGTRLTVL.

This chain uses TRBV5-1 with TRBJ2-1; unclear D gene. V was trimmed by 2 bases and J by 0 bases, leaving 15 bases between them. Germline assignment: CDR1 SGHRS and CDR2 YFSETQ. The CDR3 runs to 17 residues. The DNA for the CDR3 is TGCGCCAGCAGCTTCGGGCCAGCCGATCTCTCCTACAATGAGCAGTTCTTC. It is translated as CASSFGPADLSYNEQFF.